One sample yielded the 2 T cell receptor beta chains listed below, sequenced in a study of molecular identifiers for immune sequencing clone quantification. In TCRdb, the PCR reads were re-called with MiXCR into one record per CDR3 protein. The sample comprises some 88,000 distinct CDR3 sequences, around a fifth of which are singletons, and 1.1% rests with the top ten. Sample: naive CD8+ T cells from blood, with Jurkat cell RNA spiked in. Subset reported: FACS-sorted CD8+CD4-CCR7+CD45RA+ naive T cells. These receptor sequences come from a human donor in good health. Some libraries in this study had Jurkat cell RNA spiked in.

The V and J genes are TRBV3-1 and TRBJ1-1; the D gene is possibly TRBD1 (5 bases). This CDR3 has 13 residues. Trimming removed 0 bases from V and 4 bases from J, with 6 bases in between. Germline V gene data show CDR1 as LGHDT and CDR2 as YNNKEL (reference sequence). CDR3 region: CASSQDTGTEAFF. The CDR3 nucleotides read TGTGCCAGCAGCCAAGACACAGGCACTGAAGCTTTCTTT.

At least ten counts were recorded for this clonotype. This chain uses TRBV7-8 with TRBJ2-5; TRBD1 matches at 10 bases. The CDR3 has 16 residues. Trimming at V came to 0 bases and at J to 4 bases, leaving 5 bases not matched to a gene. CDR1 and CDR2 from the germline V gene are SGHVS and FQNEAQ. The CDR3 protein is CASSLAWTGGVETQYF. As DNA, the CDR3 is TGTGCCAGCAGCTTAGCGTGGACAGGGGGTGTAGAGACCCAGTACTTC. The full variable domain, with the rest looked up from reference TRBV7-8 and TRBJ2-5, is GAGVSQSPRYKVAKRGQDVALRCDPISGHVSLFWYQQALGQGPEFLTYFQNEAQLDKSGLPSDRFFAERPEGSVSTLKIQRTQQEDSAVYLCASSLAWTGGVETQYFGPGTRLLVL.